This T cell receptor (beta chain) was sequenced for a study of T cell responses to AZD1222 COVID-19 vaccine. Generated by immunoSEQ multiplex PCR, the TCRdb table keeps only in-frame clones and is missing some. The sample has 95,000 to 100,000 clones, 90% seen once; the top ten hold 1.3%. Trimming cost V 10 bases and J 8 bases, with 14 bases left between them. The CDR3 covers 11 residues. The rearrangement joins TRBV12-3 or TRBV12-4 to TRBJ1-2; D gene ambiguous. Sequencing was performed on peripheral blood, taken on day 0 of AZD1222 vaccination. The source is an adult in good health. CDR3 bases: TGTGCCATCGTCGCTACCTACGGCTACACCTTC. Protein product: CAIVATYGYTF.